The present entry profiles one TCR beta chain with its context. Its antigen target is currently unknown. The record has no base qualities; no much larger clone is one base away. This sample was included in a study of T cell responses to AZD1222 COVID-19 vaccine (dated by TCRdb to the early 2020s). Looking at the study overall: A total of just over 230 trial participants underwent TCR sequencing, of whom under 220 had received two doses of AZD1222 and approximately 26 had received two doses of the MenACWY control vaccine. Trial participants were enrolled by age into subgroups of 18-55, 56-69 and 70-plus years, and around 140, 26 and 57 TCR-sequenced participants, respectively, were included in these subgroups. General study outcomes and caveats: Conclusions about previously exposed vaccinees are limited, since just five to seven AZD1222 recipients were seropositive for SARS-CoV-2 at baseline. A significant rise in spike-specific TCR breadth and depth was observed after two AZD1222 doses relative to day 0 and relative to MenACWY recipients. In the small 56-69-year group, the increase in depth fell short of significance, most likely because of low power. Epitopes outside the regions mutated in the B.1.351 and B.1.1.7 variants were reportedly recognized by nearly half of the unique spike-specific TCRs. Because no day 14 peak-response samples were available, the repertoires could be characterized only after the peak T cell response. The whole spike protein was spanned by vaccine-associated CD4 TCRs, and dominant responses were seen in regions 160-218 and 743-854. Participants were mostly white British, with more females than males. The authors suggested clonal diversity may have been underestimated.

The CDR3 regions of human TCRbeta chains were analyzed by immunosequencing. Concerning the study's data processing: Repertoire TCRs were checked for matches against a reference library of SARS-CoV-2-specific TCRs that had been generated using the MIRA antigen-specificity platform. Breadth meant the fraction of unique TCRs that were SARS-CoV-2-associated, whereas depth meant the fraction of total T cells that were SARS-CoV-2-associated. Using the MIRA data, each spike-specific TCR was mapped to the spike region that the TCR reacts to and placed in a CD4 or CD8 class. Log10-transformed breadth and depth values were compared by one-way ANOVA with Sidak's multiple comparisons tests. TCRdb carries this immuneACCESS record with in-frame sequences only. Its versions omit some clonotypes, under half of them owing to an unresolved V gene in the studies checked, with the rest unexplained. V and J calls plus clone size are reproduced from that table; the DNA served to infer D and trimming. The sample data list about 180,000 clones, and 88% of these were observed just once. The biggest ten clones account for around 10% of the sample.

Counted from cysteine to phenylalanine, this CDR3 has 14 amino acids. Kept here is only the CDR3 DNA, which spans 42 bases and is read in frame from base 1. A distance of 10 bases separates the germline ends of V and J, which lose 3 bases and 5 bases respectively. The germline V gene specifies KGHDR as CDR1 and SFDVKD as CDR2. In the paper's terms, the time point label means: about 28 days (+/-7) after the second vaccine dose. AZD1222 recipients with second doses at about 4 weeks or about 12 weeks were pooled, because spike-specific TCR depth and breadth did not differ between schedules. Vaccinee samples came from UK trials COV001 and COV002, including a single-blind randomized controlled phase 2/3 trial of AZD1222 (ChAdOx1 nCoV-19) in healthy adults. For TCRbeta chain sequencing, PBMC samples were collected from trial participants at day 0 and at day 28 after the second dose.

The chain uses TRBV24-1 and TRBJ1-5, with TRBD1 as a weak D call on 6 bases. The starting material was peripheral blood, obtained 28 days after the second AZD1222 dose. The clonotype comes from an adult who received the AZD1222 COVID-19 vaccine. The CDR3: CATSDGQSDQPQHF. The sequence in DNA is TGTGCCACCAGTGATGGACAGTCAGATCAGCCCCAGCATTTT.